These T cell receptor beta chains were read from a single sample in a study of memory CD4+ T cells and cytomegalovirus serostatus. Assay used: immunoSEQ multiplex PCR; TCRdb lists only in-frame clones, some missing. The data show about 82,000 clones, 75% to 90% seen once. Material for sequencing was memory CD4+ T cells from blood. The receptors originated from an adult in good health and CMV-seronegative. The CDR3 runs from the conserved cysteine through the conserved F or W. A D gene is named only where the DNA matches it firmly. Part of the rows lack a size; the others show once, few, many or a class for expanded clones.

V,J,D,size,CDR3,DNA
TRBV7-2,TRBJ1-1,-,few,CASSPMGGGNTEAFF,TGTGCCAGCAGCCCAATGGGGGGGGGAAACACTGAAGCTTTCTTT
TRBV4-2,TRBJ2-5,TRBD1,-,CASSHDGQGKRETQYF,TGTGCCAGCAGCCACGATGGACAGGGGAAAAGGGAGACCCAGTACTTC
TRBV30,TRBJ2-5,TRBD2,-,CAWSVPRTSGGRVPETQYF,TGTGCCTGGAGTGTACCTAGGACTAGCGGGGGGCGGGTTCCTGAGACCCAGTACTTC
TRBV27,TRBJ1-6,-,once,CASCVGVYNSPLHF,TGTGCCAGCTGTGTTGGCGTCTATAATTCACCCCTCCACTTT
TRBV2,TRBJ2-5,TRBD2,once,CASSGGRGGPETQYF,TGTGCCAGCAGTGGAGGGCGGGGGGGCCCCGAGACCCAGTACTTC
TRBV7-9,TRBJ1-4,-,once,CASSLTQGSNEKLFF,TGTGCCAGCAGCTTAACACAGGGCTCTAATGAAAAACTGTTTTTT
TRBV21-1,TRBJ2-2,-,-,CASSFSGWTGELFF,TGTGCCAGCAGCTTTTCCGGCTGGACCGGGGAGCTGTTTTTT
TRBV30,TRBJ1-1,-,medium-sized,CAWSPPGVLNTEAFF,TGTGCCTGGAGTCCCCCCGGGGTGTTGAACACTGAAGCTTTCTTT
TRBV19,TRBJ2-7,TRBD2,once,CASSTRTSGGSYEQYF,TGTGCCAGTAGCACCCGGACTAGCGGTGGCTCCTACGAGCAGTACTTC
TRBV19,TRBJ2-5,-,-,CASSIGWQETQYF,TGTGCCAGTAGTATTGGATGGCAAGAGACCCAGTACTTC
TRBV30,TRBJ1-3,-,-,CAWEGTPRNTIYF,TGTGCCTGGGAAGGGACACCGAGAAACACCATATATTTT
TRBV5-1,TRBJ2-2,-,-,CASSVQGTRGAGELFF,TGCGCCAGCAGCGTACAGGGGACCCGGGGGGCCGGGGAGCTGTTTTTT
TRBV5-1,TRBJ2-6,TRBD2,-,CASTGTIGGSGANVLTF,TGCGCCAGCACGGGGACTATTGGGGGCTCTGGGGCCAACGTCCTGACTTTC
TRBV18,TRBJ1-2,-,-,CASSWEDYGYTF,TGTGCCAGCTCATGGGAAGACTATGGCTACACCTTC
TRBV5-1,TRBJ1-1,-,-,CASSLVAGINTEAFF,TGCGCCAGCAGCTTGGTGGCAGGGATCAACACTGAAGCTTTCTTT
TRBV11-2,TRBJ2-3,TRBD2,-,CASSYSGGAGDTQYF,TGTGCCAGCAGTTATAGCGGGGGGGCCGGAGATACGCAGTATTTT
TRBV15,TRBJ2-2,TRBD1,-,CATSRAGTANTGELFF,TGTGCCACCAGCAGAGCAGGGACAGCGAACACCGGGGAGCTGTTTTTT
TRBV30,TRBJ2-2,-,-,CAWSAINPGQANTGELFF,TGTGCCTGGAGCGCAATAAACCCGGGACAAGCGAACACCGGGGAGCTGTTTTTT
TRBV18,TRBJ2-5,-,-,CASSPGPLETQYF,TGTGCCAGCTCACCGGGCCCTTTAGAGACCCAGTACTTC
TRBV19,TRBJ2-5,-,-,CASSPVQSGETQYF,TGTGCCAGTAGCCCCGTACAGTCGGGGGAGACCCAGTACTTC
TRBV30,TRBJ2-2,-,-,CAWSPGGQGELFF,TGTGCCTGGAGTCCAGGGGGGCAAGGGGAGCTGTTTTTT
TRBV19,TRBJ1-4,-,-,CASSRGRRTATNEKLFF,TGTGCCAGTAGTAGAGGTCGAAGGACTGCAACTAATGAAAAACTGTTTTTT
TRBV19,TRBJ1-4,TRBD1,-,CASGAGQGEKLFF,TGTGCCAGTGGGGCGGGACAGGGTGAAAAACTGTTTTTT
TRBV10-3,TRBJ2-3,-,once,CAISFGATDTQYF,TGTGCCATCAGTTTCGGAGCGACAGATACGCAGTATTTT
TRBV2,TRBJ1-2,-,once,CASSEGVYYGYTF,TGTGCCAGCAGTGAAGGGGTTTACTATGGCTACACCTTC
TRBV29-1,TRBJ2-5,-,-,CSVEEGFQETQYF,TGCAGCGTTGAAGAGGGGTTTCAAGAGACCCAGTACTTC
TRBV6-1,TRBJ2-1,TRBD2,-,CASSRTSGGYNEQFF,TGTGCCAGCAGCCGGACTAGCGGGGGCTACAATGAGCAGTTCTTC
TRBV15,TRBJ1-2,TRBD1,-,CATSSTGTGPNLPYGYTF,TGTGCCACCAGCAGTACCGGGACAGGCCCCAACCTCCCCTATGGCTACACCTTC
TRBV28,TRBJ1-3,-,once,CASSSRESGNTIYF,TGTGCCAGCAGTTCCAGGGAGTCTGGAAACACCATATATTTT
TRBV10-3,TRBJ2-5,-,-,CAISDGQETQYF,TGTGCCATCAGTGACGGTCAAGAGACCCAGTACTTC
TRBV20-1,TRBJ2-1,-,-,CSVPLYNEQFF,TGCAGTGTACCGCTCTACAATGAGCAGTTCTTC
TRBV5-3,TRBJ2-7,TRBD2,-,CARSLEAGGEQYF,TGTGCCAGAAGCTTGGAAGCGGGGGGCGAGCAGTACTTC
TRBV18,TRBJ2-5,-,-,CASSPSATGQETQYF,TGTGCCAGCTCACCTTCGGCGACAGGACAAGAGACCCAGTACTTC
TRBV5-4,TRBJ2-3,TRBD2,-,CASSPGPAGADTQYF,TGTGCCAGCAGCCCGGGTCCAGCGGGGGCCGATACGCAGTATTTT
TRBV27,TRBJ1-1,TRBD1,-,CASRWTGVENTEAFF,TGTGCCAGCAGGTGGACAGGAGTCGAGAACACTGAAGCTTTCTTT
TRBV7-2,TRBJ2-2,-,-,CASSYKTGELFF,TGTGCCAGCAGCTATAAAACCGGGGAGCTGTTTTTT
TRBV4-2,TRBJ2-1,-,once,CASSHPLGEANEQFF,TGTGCCAGCAGCCACCCACTGGGGGAAGCCAATGAGCAGTTCTTC
TRBV18,TRBJ1-4,-,-,CASSLRATNEKLFF,TGTGCCAGCTCACTCAGAGCAACTAATGAAAAACTGTTTTTT
TRBV7-9,TRBJ1-4,-,-,CASSPGGGLNEKLFF,TGTGCCAGCAGCCCCGGGGGAGGTCTTAATGAAAAACTGTTTTTT
TRBV7-9,TRBJ1-5,TRBD1,few,CASSLGDSQPQHF,TGTGCCAGCAGCTTAGGGGACAGCCAGCCCCAGCATTTT
TRBV5-4,TRBJ2-1,TRBD1,once,CASSWDRGNYNEQFF,TGTGCCAGCAGCTGGGACAGGGGGAACTACAATGAGCAGTTCTTC
TRBV5-1,TRBJ1-4,-,once,CASSFGGKNEKLFF,TGCGCCAGCAGCTTCGGCGGCAAAAATGAAAAACTGTTTTTT
TRBV19,TRBJ1-1,-,-,CASSIQMNTEAFF,TGTGCCAGTAGTATACAGATGAACACTGAAGCTTTCTTT
TRBV7-6,TRBJ2-1,-,-,CASSLGANEQFF,TGTGCCAGCAGCTTAGGTGCCAATGAGCAGTTCTTC
TRBV6-1,TRBJ1-1,-,-,CASSETGLIDTEAFF,TGTGCCAGCAGTGAAACCGGGTTAATAGACACTGAAGCTTTCTTT
TRBV5-6,TRBJ1-5,-,few,CASSLGPHQPQHF,TGTGCCAGCAGCTTGGGGCCCCATCAGCCCCAGCATTTT
TRBV6-5,TRBJ1-6,-,-,CASSDLRTLHF,TGTGCCAGCAGTGATCTTCGCACCCTCCACTTT
TRBV5-1,TRBJ2-7,-,-,CASSALNGSIHHF,TGCGCCAGCAGCGCGCTAAACGGATCCATACACCACTTC
TRBV4-1,TRBJ1-1,-,few,CASSQDERARNTEAFF,TGCGCCAGCAGCCAAGATGAAAGGGCTCGGAACACTGAAGCTTTCTTT
TRBV5-1,TRBJ1-2,TRBD1,-,CASSSTPGQDSGYTF,TGCGCCAGCAGCTCTACGCCGGGACAGGATTCCGGCTACACCTTC